The rows below give T cell receptor beta chains drawn from one sample of a study of cytomegalovirus exposure and HLA in healthy donors. The data were produced by immunoSEQ multiplex PCR, yet TCRdb's version contains in-frame clones alone and is incomplete. Of some 190,000 clones in the sample, roughly four fifths were seen once. The sequencing sample was made of PBMCs. These receptors all stem from a woman under 40 in good health and CMV-seropositive. The CDR3 runs from the conserved cysteine through the conserved F or W. A D gene is named only where the DNA matches it firmly. Some rows have no size entry. The others give once, few or many, or a class for an expanded clone.

v_gene	abundance	d_gene	j_gene	CDR3nt	CDR3aa
TRBV5-8	NA	TRBD2	TRBJ2-3	TGTGCCAGCAGCCCAAGCGGGAGTGTCGCAGATACGCAGTATTTT	CASSPSGSVADTQYF
TRBV2	few	TRBD1	TRBJ2-7	TGTGCCAGCAGTGACGCCGAGACAGGGGTGAACCTCTACGAGCAGTACTTC	CASSDAETGVNLYEQYF
TRBV28	NA	NA	TRBJ2-7	TGTGCCAGCAGTCCCGCCTACGAGCAGTACTTC	CASSPAYEQYF
TRBV18	NA	TRBD1	TRBJ2-7	TGTGCCAGCTCGGAGGGACAGGGCGGAATCGAGCAGTACTTC	CASSEGQGGIEQYF
TRBV6-5	NA	NA	TRBJ2-3	TGTGCCAGCAGTTTCCAGGCAGGAGATACGCAGTATTTT	CASSFQAGDTQYF
TRBV6-1	once	TRBD2	TRBJ2-5	TGTGCCAGCAGTGAAAGAGCGGGACGAGAGACCCAGTACTTC	CASSERAGRETQYF
TRBV11-3	NA	NA	TRBJ2-1	TGTGCCAGCAGCTTAGGCAGGAATGAGCAGTTCTTC	CASSLGRNEQFF
TRBV10-3	NA	TRBD1	TRBJ1-4	TGTGCCATCAGTGAGTCAGGGGGCCCTAATGAAAAACTGTTTTTT	CAISESGGPNEKLFF
TRBV19	NA	TRBD2	TRBJ2-1	TGTGCCAGTAGGACGGGACTAGCGGCTTACAATGAGCAGTTCTTC	CASRTGLAAYNEQFF
TRBV28	NA	NA	TRBJ1-1	TGTGCCAGCAGTTTGAGGAACACTGAAGCTTTCTTT	CASSLRNTEAFF
TRBV19	NA	NA	TRBJ2-1	TGTGCCAGTAGTATAATGGCCTCTTCCAATGAGCAGTTCTTC	CASSIMASSNEQFF
TRBV5-6	once	TRBD2	TRBJ2-1	TGTGCCAGCAGCTTGGGGCTGACGGGAGGTTACAATGAGCAGTTCTTC	CASSLGLTGGYNEQFF
TRBV11-3	few	NA	TRBJ2-1	TGTGCCAGCAGCTTACGGACATCCTCCTACAATGAGCAGTTCTTC	CASSLRTSSYNEQFF
TRBV5-1	few	NA	TRBJ2-5	TGCGCCAGCAGCTTGGACGCGGGGAAGACCCAGTACTTC	CASSLDAGKTQYF
TRBV6-1	once	NA	TRBJ1-5	TGTGCCAGCAGTGCCGGCTTACATATACAGGGAAGCAATCAGCCCCAGCATTTT	CASSAGLHIQGSNQPQHF
TRBV6-1	NA	TRBD1	TRBJ1-6	TGTGCCAGCAGTGAAACCACAGGGGGCCCGCGTAGACCCCTCCACTTT	CASSETTGGPRRPLHF
TRBV5-6	NA	NA	TRBJ2-7	TGTGCCAGCAGCCGTTCCCGAGAGTACGAGCAGTACTTC	CASSRSREYEQYF
TRBV15	NA	TRBD1	TRBJ2-5	TGTGCCACCAGCAGTCGAACAGGGGGCGAGACCCAGTACTTC	CATSSRTGGETQYF
TRBV7-9	NA	TRBD1	TRBJ2-1	TGTGCCAGCAGCACTCCCGGGACAGGGCCCGGGTCCTACAATGAGCAGTTCTTC	CASSTPGTGPGSYNEQFF